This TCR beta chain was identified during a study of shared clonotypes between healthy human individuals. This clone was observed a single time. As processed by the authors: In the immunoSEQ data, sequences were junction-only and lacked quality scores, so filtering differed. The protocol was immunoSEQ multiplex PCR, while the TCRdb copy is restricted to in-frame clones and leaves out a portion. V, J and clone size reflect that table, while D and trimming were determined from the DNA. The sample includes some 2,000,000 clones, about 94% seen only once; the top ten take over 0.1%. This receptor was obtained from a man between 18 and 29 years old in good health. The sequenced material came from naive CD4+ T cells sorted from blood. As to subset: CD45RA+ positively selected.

CDR3 nucleotide sequence: TGTGCCAGCAGCTTAGTCACAGGGAGAGGAAACACCATATATTTT. This encodes CASSLVTGRGNTIYF. The chain has TRBV7-9 and TRBJ1-3, with D tentatively TRBD1 (6 bases). V lost 1 base, J lost 4 bases, and 11 bases lay in between. CDR1 SEHNR and CDR2 FQNEAQ come from the germline V gene (reference sequence). The CDR3 is made up of 15 amino acids.